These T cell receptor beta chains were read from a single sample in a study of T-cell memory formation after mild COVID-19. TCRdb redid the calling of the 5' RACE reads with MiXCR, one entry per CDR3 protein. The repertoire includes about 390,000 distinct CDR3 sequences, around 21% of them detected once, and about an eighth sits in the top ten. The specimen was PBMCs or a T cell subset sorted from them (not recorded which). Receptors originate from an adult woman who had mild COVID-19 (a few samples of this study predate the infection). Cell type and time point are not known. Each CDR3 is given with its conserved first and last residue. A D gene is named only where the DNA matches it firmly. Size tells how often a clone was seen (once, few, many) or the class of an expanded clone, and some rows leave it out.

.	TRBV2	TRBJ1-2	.	TGTGCCAGCAGTGACCCCGGGCCTTACTATGGCTACACCTTC	CASSDPGPYYGYTF
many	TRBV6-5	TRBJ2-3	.	TGTGCCAGCAGTTACACGGGGGGCTCGAATACGCAGTATTTT	CASSYTGGSNTQYF
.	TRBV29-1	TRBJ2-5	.	TGCAGCGTTGAACGGGTAGCGGAGGGGACCCAGTACTTC	CSVERVAEGTQYF
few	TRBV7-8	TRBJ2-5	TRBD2	TGTGCCAGCAGCTTAGATCGATTAGCGGGAGGGTCTGCGGGGGAGACCCAGTACTTC	CASSLDRLAGGSAGETQYF
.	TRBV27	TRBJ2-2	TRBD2	TGTGCCAGCAGTTTCCGGGGACTAGCGGGAGTTTACGGGGAGCTGTTTTTT	CASSFRGLAGVYGELFF
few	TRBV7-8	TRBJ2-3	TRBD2	TGTGCCAGCAGCTTAGCCGACCTTAGCGGGACGACAGATACGCAGTATTTT	CASSLADLSGTTDTQYF
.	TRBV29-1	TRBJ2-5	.	TGCAGCGCATCCCCGACAGAGACCCAGTACTTC	CSASPTETQYF
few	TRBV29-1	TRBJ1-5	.	TGCAGCGTTGAAGATGGCGGGGTAGGGCAGCCCCAGCATTTT	CSVEDGGVGQPQHF
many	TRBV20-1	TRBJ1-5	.	TGCAGTGCTAGTTCTTCCGGGACTTATAGCAATCAGCCCCAGCATTTT	CSASSSGTYSNQPQHF
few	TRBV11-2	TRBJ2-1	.	TGTGCCAGCAGATTTCTGAGGGACAACCCCTCGGGGGAGCAGTTCTTC	CASRFLRDNPSGEQFF
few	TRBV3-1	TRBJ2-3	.	TGTGCCAGCAGCGTGTTGGATACGCAGTATTTT	CASSVLDTQYF
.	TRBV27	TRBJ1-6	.	TGTGCCAGCAGTCTCGGGGGTTCCCCCTTGACCCTCCACTTT	CASSLGGSPLTLHF
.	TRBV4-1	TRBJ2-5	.	TGCGCCAGCAGCCAAGTCTTACTATCTAGGGAGACCCAGTACTTC	CASSQVLLSRETQYF